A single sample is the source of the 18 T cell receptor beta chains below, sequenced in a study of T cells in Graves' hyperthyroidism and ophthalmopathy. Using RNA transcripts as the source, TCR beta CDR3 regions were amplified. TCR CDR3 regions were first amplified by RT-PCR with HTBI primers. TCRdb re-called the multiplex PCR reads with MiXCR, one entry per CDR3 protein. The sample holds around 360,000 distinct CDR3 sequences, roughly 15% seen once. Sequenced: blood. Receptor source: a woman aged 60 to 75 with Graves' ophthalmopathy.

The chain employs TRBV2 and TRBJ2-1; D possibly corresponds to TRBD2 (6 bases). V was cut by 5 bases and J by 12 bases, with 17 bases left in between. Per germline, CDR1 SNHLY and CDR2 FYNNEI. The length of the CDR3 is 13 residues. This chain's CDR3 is CASSTPRDWRQFF. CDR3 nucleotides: TGTGCCAGCAGTACCCCCAGGGACTGGAGGCAGTTCTTC.

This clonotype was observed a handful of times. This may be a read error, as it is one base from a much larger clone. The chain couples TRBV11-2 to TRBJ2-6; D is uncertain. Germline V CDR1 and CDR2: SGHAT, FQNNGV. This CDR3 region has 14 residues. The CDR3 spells CVSSRSSGANVLTF. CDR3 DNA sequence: TGTGTCAGCAGCCGGTCCTCTGGGGCCAACGTCCTGACTTTC.

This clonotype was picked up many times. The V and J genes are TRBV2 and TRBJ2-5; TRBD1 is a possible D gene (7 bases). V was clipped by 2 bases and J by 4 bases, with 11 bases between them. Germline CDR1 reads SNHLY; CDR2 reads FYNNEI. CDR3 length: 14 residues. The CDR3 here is CASSERQGGETQYF. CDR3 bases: TGTGCCAGCAGTGAAAGACAGGGAGGAGAGACCCAGTACTTC. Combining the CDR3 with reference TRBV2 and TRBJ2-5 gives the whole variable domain EPEVTQTPSHQVTQMGQEVILRCVPISNHLYFYWYRQILGQKVEFLVSFYNNEISEKSEIFDDQFSVERPDGSNFTLKIRSTKLEDSAMYFCASSERQGGETQYFGPGTRLLVL.

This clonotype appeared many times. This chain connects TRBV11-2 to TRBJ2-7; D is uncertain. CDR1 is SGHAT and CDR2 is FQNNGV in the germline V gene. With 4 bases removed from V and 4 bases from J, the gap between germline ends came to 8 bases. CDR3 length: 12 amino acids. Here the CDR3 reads CASSSSTYEQYF. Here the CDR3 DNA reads TGTGCCAGCAGCTCCTCCACTTACGAGCAGTACTTC.

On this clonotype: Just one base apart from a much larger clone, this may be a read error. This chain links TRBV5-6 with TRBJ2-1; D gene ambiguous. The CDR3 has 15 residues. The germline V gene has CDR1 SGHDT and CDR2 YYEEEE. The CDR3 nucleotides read TGTGCCAGCAGCTGGCGGCAGAGCTCCTACAATGGGCAGTTCTTC. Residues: CASSWRQSSYNGQFF.

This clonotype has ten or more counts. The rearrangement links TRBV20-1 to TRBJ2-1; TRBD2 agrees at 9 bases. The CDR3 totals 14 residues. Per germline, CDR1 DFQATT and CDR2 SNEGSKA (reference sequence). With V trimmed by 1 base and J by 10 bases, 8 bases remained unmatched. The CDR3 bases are TGCAGTGCTAGAGGGGCCGGGACTAGCCCGGAGCAGTTCTTC. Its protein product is CSARGAGTSPEQFF.

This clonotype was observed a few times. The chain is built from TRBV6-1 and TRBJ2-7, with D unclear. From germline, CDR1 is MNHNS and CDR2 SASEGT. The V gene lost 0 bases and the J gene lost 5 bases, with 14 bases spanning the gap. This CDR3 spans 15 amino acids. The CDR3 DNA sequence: TGTGCCAGCAGTGAAGCGCTCAACCTAGGCCACGAGCAGTACTTC. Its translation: CASSEALNLGHEQYF.

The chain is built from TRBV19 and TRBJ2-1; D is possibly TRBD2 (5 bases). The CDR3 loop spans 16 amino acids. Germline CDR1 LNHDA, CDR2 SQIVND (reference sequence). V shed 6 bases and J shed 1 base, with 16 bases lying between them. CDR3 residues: CASSRTRSGSYNEQFF. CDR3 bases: TGTGCCAGTAGCCGAACGAGGAGCGGATCCTACAATGAGCAGTTCTTC.

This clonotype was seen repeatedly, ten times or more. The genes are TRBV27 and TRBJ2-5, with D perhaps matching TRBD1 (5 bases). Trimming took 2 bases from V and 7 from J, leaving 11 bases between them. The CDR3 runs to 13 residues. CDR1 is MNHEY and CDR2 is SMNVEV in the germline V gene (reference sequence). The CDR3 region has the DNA TGTGCCAGCAGTTTAACGGACAAACGGACCCAGTACTTC. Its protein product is CASSLTDKRTQYF.

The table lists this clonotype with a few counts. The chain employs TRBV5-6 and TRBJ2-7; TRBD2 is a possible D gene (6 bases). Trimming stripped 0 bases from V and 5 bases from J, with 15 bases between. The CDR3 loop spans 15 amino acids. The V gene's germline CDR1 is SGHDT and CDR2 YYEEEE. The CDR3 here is CASSLGWRERNEQYF. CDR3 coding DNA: TGTGCCAGCAGCTTGGGGTGGCGGGAACGAAACGAGCAGTACTTC.

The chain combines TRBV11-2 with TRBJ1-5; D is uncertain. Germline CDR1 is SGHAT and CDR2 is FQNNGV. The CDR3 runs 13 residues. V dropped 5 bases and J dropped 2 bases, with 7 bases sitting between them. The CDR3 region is CASSQSGNQPQHF. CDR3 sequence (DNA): TGTGCCAGCAGCCAGTCCGGCAATCAGCCCCAGCATTTT. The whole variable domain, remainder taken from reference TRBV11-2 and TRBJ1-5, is EAGVAQSPRYKIIEKRQSVAFWCNPISGHATLYWYQQILGQGPKLLIQFQNNGVVDDSQLPKDRFSAERLKGVDSTLKIQPAKLEDSAVYLCASSQSGNQPQHFGDGTRLSIL.

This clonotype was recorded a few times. CDR3 loop: CASSWTTLSSYNEQFF. As DNA, the CDR3 is TGTGCCAGCAGTTGGACTACCCTGAGCTCCTACAATGAGCAGTTCTTC. This chain joins TRBV27 and TRBJ2-1; D is perhaps TRBD2 (6 bases). The germline V gene encodes CDR1 MNHEY and CDR2 SMNVEV (reference sequence). Trimming cost V 4 bases and J 0 bases, with 13 bases left between them. The CDR3 loop spans 16 amino acids.

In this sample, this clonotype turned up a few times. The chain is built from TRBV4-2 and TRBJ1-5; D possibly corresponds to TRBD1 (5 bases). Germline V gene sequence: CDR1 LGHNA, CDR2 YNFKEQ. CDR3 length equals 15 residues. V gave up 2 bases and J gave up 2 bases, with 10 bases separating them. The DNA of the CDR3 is TGTGCCAGCAGCCAAACAGGTTCGGGCAATCAGCCCCAGCATTTT. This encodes CASSQTGSGNQPQHF.

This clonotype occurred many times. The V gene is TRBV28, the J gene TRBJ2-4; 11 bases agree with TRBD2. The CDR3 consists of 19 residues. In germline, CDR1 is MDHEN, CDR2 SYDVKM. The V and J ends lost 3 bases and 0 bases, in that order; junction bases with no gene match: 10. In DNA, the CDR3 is TGTGCCAGCAGTTTTATAAGCGGGACTAGCGGAGTAGCCAAAAACATTCAGTACTTC. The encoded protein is CASSFISGTSGVAKNIQYF.

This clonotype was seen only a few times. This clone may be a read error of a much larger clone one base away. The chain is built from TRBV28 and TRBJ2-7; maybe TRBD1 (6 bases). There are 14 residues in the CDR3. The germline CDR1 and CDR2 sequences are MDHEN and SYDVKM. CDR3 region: CASTHPTGHYERYF. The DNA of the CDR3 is TGTGCCAGCACTCATCCGACAGGACACTACGAGCGGTACTTC.

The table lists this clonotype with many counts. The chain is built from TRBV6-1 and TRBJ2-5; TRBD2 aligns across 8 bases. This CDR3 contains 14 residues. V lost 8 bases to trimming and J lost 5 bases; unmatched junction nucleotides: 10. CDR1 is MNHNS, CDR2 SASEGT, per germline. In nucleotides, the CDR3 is TGTGCCAGCCGGAGCGGGAGATTGTTTGAGACCCAGTACTTC. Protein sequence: CASRSGRLFETQYF.

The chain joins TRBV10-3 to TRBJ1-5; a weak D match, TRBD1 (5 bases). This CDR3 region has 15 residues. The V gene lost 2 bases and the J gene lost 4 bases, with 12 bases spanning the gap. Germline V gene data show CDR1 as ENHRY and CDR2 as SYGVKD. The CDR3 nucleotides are TGTGCCATCAGTGAGGGGGACTTTACTAATCAGCCCCAGCATTTT. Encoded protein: CAISEGDFTNQPQHF.

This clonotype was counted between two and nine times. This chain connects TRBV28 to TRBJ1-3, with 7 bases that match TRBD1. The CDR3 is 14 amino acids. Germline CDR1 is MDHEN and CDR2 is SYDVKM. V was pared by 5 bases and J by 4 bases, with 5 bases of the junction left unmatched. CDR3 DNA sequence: TGTGCCAGCAGTACAGGGGCTCAAGGAAACACCATATATTTT. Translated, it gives CASSTGAQGNTIYF.